Presented here are 30 T cell receptor beta chains from one specimen sequenced in a study of CXCR3-negative and CXCR3-positive naive CD8 T cells. The libraries of TRB cDNA were prepared using 5' RACE with UMI labels. TCRdb reprocessed the 5' RACE reads, with one entry per CDR3 protein and no DNA. The listing contains approximately 37,000 distinct CDR3 sequences. Sequenced sample: memory CD8+ T cells from blood. All receptors come from a human donor in good health. Some clones in this sample may be carry-over from other donors' samples.

The V and J genes are TRBV12-3 or TRBV12-4 and TRBJ2-5; no DNA is available, so the TRBD2 call from TCRdb remains unchecked. This CDR3 region has 20 residues. The CDR3 reads CASSFFLKGGDRALGETQYF.

V and J are TRBV20-1 and TRBJ1-1; TCRdb reports TRBD1, a call that lacks DNA to check it against. Germline lookup yields CDR1 DFQATT and CDR2 SNEGSKA (reference sequence). This CDR3 contains 14 residues. This CDR3 reads CSARDRYEGRKAFF.

The V and J genes are TRBV29-1 and TRBJ2-2; the TRBD1 assignment by TCRdb is unverifiable without DNA. The CDR3 is 14 residues long. The germline gives CDR1 SQVTM, CDR2 ANQGSEA. CDR3 sequence: CSVEMDINTGELFF.

The chain couples TRBV28 to TRBJ2-4; TCRdb picks TRBD2, but there is no DNA to check that call. The CDR3 runs 14 residues. Germline V gene data show CDR1 as MDHEN and CDR2 as SYDVKM. The CDR3 spells CASSLLEAKNIQYF.

V and J are TRBV7-3 and TRBJ1-1; TCRdb outputs TRBD1, but without DNA this stays unchecked. The CDR3 runs 15 residues. The germline V gene has CDR1 SGHTA and CDR2 FQGTGA. CDR3 protein: CASSDRGRAGTEAFF.

The CDR3 protein is CASSYLSSGNTIYF. The chain joins TRBV12-3 or TRBV12-4 to TRBJ1-3. The CDR3 covers 14 residues.

This sequence joins TRBV7-9 and TRBJ1-2; checking the TCRdb D call of TRBD1 is not possible without DNA. The germline gives CDR1 SEHNR, CDR2 FQNEAQ (reference sequence). The CDR3 contains 14 residues. The chain's CDR3 is CASSRTETNYGYTF.

V and J are TRBV28 and TRBJ2-1; the TCRdb call, TRBD1, lacks DNA for checking. Germline assignment: CDR1 MDHEN and CDR2 SYDVKM. The CDR3 has 13 amino acids. CDR3: CASRGQRVNEQFF.

J is TRBJ2-1 and V is TRBV7-2. The CDR3 sequence is 16 residues long. Germline CDR1 is SGHTA and CDR2 is FQGNSA. The CDR3 loop reads CASSLAPMSSYNEQFF.

V usage is TRBV4-3 and J usage is TRBJ1-1; TCRdb indicates TRBD1, and absent DNA this call remains unverified. Looked up from germline, CDR1 is LGHNA and CDR2 is YSLEER. The length of the CDR3 is 15 residues. CDR3 protein: CASSQEDRGGTEAFF.

Here the CDR3 reads CASSPRGEHGYNEQFF. J is TRBJ2-1 and V is TRBV28; no DNA is available, so the TRBD2 call from TCRdb remains unchecked. The CDR3 runs to 16 residues. The V gene's germline CDR1 is MDHEN and CDR2 SYDVKM.

V usage is TRBV5-1 and J usage is TRBJ1-1. The CDR3 is 13 amino acids. The germline CDR1 and CDR2 sequences are SGHRS and YFSETQ. CDR3 residues: CASSLVLNTEAFF.

The V gene is TRBV20-1, the J gene TRBJ2-3; TCRdb picks TRBD2, but there is no DNA to check that call. Per germline, CDR1 DFQATT and CDR2 SNEGSKA (reference sequence). The CDR3 is 16 amino acids. The CDR3 spells CSATATLASVGDTQYF.

J is TRBJ2-7 and V is TRBV29-1; lacking DNA, the TRBD2 call made by TCRdb goes unchecked. This CDR3 has 12 amino acids. Germline values: CDR1 SQVTM, CDR2 ANQGSEA. The CDR3 sequence: CSVAALPYEQYF.

V and J are TRBV20-1 and TRBJ2-3; TCRdb's D gene call, TRBD1, goes unchecked for lack of DNA. The length of the CDR3 is 16 residues. CDR1 and CDR2 from the germline V gene are DFQATT and SNEGSKA (reference sequence). The CDR3 sequence is CSAREESRTGADTQYF.

This chain links TRBV6-6 with TRBJ2-7; TCRdb's D call, TRBD1, is unchecked because there is no DNA. Germline values: CDR1 MNHNY, CDR2 SVGAGI (reference sequence). The CDR3 is 16 amino acids. The CDR3 spells CASSYTQDRVGDEQYF.

This rearrangement joins TRBV20-1 to TRBJ2-7; with no DNA, the TCRdb D assignment of TRBD2 cannot be verified. This CDR3 contains 17 residues. Germline CDR1 reads DFQATT; CDR2 reads SNEGSKA (reference sequence). The CDR3 loop reads CSARPMAGGPPSYEQYF.

The chain links TRBV29-1 to TRBJ2-5; TCRdb lists TRBD2, though no DNA is available to test this call. Germline CDR1 reads SQVTM; CDR2 reads ANQGSEA. The CDR3 covers 14 residues. The CDR3 loop is CSVVSASYQETQYF.

V is TRBV7-9 and J is TRBJ2-7. The CDR3 has 11 amino acids. Germline assignment: CDR1 SEHNR and CDR2 FQNEAQ (reference sequence). The CDR3 spells CASSLGREQYF.

The chain is built from TRBV6-5 and TRBJ2-7; the D call of TRBD2 rests on TCRdb alone, since no DNA is present to check it. Germline CDR1 and CDR2: MNHEY and SVGAGI. The CDR3 runs to 13 residues. This CDR3 reads CASSAGTYYEQYF.

This chain uses TRBV27 with TRBJ2-1. The CDR3 is 12 amino acids. CDR1 and CDR2 from the germline V gene are MNHEY and SMNVEV (reference sequence). CDR3 amino acids: CASSSQEAEQFF.

The CDR3 region is CSVVVEISYNEQFF. The genes are TRBV29-1 and TRBJ2-1. Per germline, CDR1 SQVTM and CDR2 ANQGSEA. This CDR3 is built from 14 residues.

The CDR3 here is CASSGQGQLYGYTF. The chain links TRBV9 to TRBJ1-2; TCRdb picks TRBD1, but there is no DNA to check that call. This CDR3 has 14 residues. CDR1 and CDR2 (germline): SGDLS, YYNGEE.

The chain recombines TRBV21-1 with TRBJ2-7; the TRBD1 assignment by TCRdb is unverifiable without DNA. TRBV21-1 has pseudogene status. CDR3 length: 15 residues. CDR3 amino acids: CASTWESLSPYEQYF.

The V and J genes are TRBV14 and TRBJ2-1; TCRdb reports TRBD1, a call that lacks DNA to check it against. Germline lookup yields CDR1 SGHDN and CDR2 FVKESK. The CDR3 has 15 residues. This CDR3 reads CASSRGAGDYNEQFF.

The rearrangement joins TRBV7-9 to TRBJ2-6; with no DNA, the TCRdb D assignment of TRBD2 cannot be verified. The CDR3 runs 15 residues. Germline V gives CDR1 SEHNR, CDR2 FQNEAQ (reference sequence). The CDR3 reads CASSLAGPGANVLTF.

V is TRBV10-3 and J is TRBJ1-4. This CDR3 comprises 12 residues. Germline V lookup: CDR1 ENHRY, CDR2 SYGVKD. CDR3 protein: CAIRGGNEKLFF.

The chain couples TRBV5-1 to TRBJ1-2. The CDR3 contains 11 residues. Per the germline V gene, CDR1 is SGHRS and CDR2 is YFSETQ. The CDR3 sequence is CASSSSNGYTF.

This rearrangement joins TRBV29-1 to TRBJ2-7; the D call of TRBD1 rests on TCRdb alone, since no DNA is present to check it. The CDR3 spans 13 residues. CDR1 and CDR2 (germline): SQVTM, ANQGSEA. Here the CDR3 reads CSAMPGQSYEQYF.

V is TRBV7-9 and J is TRBJ1-1; TCRdb outputs TRBD1, but without DNA this stays unchecked. The CDR3 is 15 residues long. The V gene's germline CDR1 is SEHNR and CDR2 FQNEAQ (reference sequence). CDR3 in amino acids: CASSQVTGMNTEAFF.